This TCR beta chain was obtained from a study of naive and memory T cell subsets (dated by TCRdb to the late 2010s). In terms of the full investigation: In the figure summarizing the skin biopsy and whole blood samples, 10 or so blood donors, 7 tuberculin skin test biopsies and 3 saline control biopsies were reported. PCR2 was typically performed as a SYBR Green qPCR that was stopped at a set threshold, although end-point PCR (around 6 cycles) could be used instead for low-input samples.

Libraries were prepared through 5' RACE. The ligated cDNA was amplified in four rounds of PCR with nested alpha and beta constant region primers together with the SP2 primer. For the blood and skin samples, TCR RNA was reverse transcribed with SuperScript IV using primers for the alpha and beta constant regions. An oligonucleotide carrying the Illumina SP2 primer and a UMI was ligated to the 3' end of the cDNA by means of T4 RNA ligase 1. To prevent hairpin formation, the 12-nucleotide UMI was made up of two random hexamers with an eight-base spacer between them. From the second PCR onward, the TCR alpha and beta chain libraries were handled separately, and dual indexing was used for multiplexing. After pooling, the indexed libraries were analyzed by capillary electrophoresis and sequenced on either an Illumina MiSeq or NextSeq. Libraries were spiked with PhiX DNA at roughly 5-7.5% so that base diversity was increased and cluster recognition was improved. In the authors' own workflow: UMIs were extracted from read 2 by Demultiplexor and combined with the TCR sequence from read 1, and reads were split according to sample indices. Decombinator identified V and J genes and V-J junctions and gave each TCR a five-part identifier that included V and J deletions. Collapsinator used UMIs to correct sequencing errors and PCR amplification heterogeneity, yielding UMI-based abundance per TCR. CDR3Translator turned identifiers into nucleotide sequence, translated that sequence into amino acids, and pulled out CDR3 regions based on terminal motifs. Error-corrected alpha and beta TCR counts from blood and skin were compared after normalization to input RNA amount. TCRdb reanalyzed the raw reads on its own, using fastp at Q25 for trimming and MiXCR for clone calling, and kept in-frame beta chains. All rows with the same CDR3 protein become a single entry with the most common DNA and genes. V and J calls and clone size were set by TCRdb, not the authors. For this sample the table gives about 62,000 distinct CDR3 sequences, of which 8% were detected only once. The top ten hold about 19% of the sample.

As concerns this clonotype: This clone's antigen is unknown. No much larger clone is present one base from it, and per-base qualities are unavailable.

Using 3' ligation of a UMI-containing oligonucleotide to TCR cDNA, the study laid out a robust and sensitive protocol to amplify, sequence and analyze TCRs. For whole blood analysis, about 2.4 ml of peripheral blood was drawn from adult healthy volunteers into Tempus tubes, and RNA was extracted according to the manufacturer's instructions. Total RNA was used without cell sorting and was treated with RQ1 DNase before reverse transcription, with a target input of about 1 to 1000 ng. Libraries were prepared from skin biopsies and whole blood so that pipeline robustness could be tested in samples in which T cells form a minority population. Looking up the germline V gene (reference sequence) yields CDR1 SEHNR and CDR2 FQNEAQ. V is shortened by 5 bases, J by 3 bases, and the region joining them spans 11 bases. The CDR3 starts with the cysteine, ends with the phenylalanine, and has 14 residues. Only the CDR3 region is kept as DNA, spanning 42 bases read in frame from base 1.

Paper-wide results and their limitations: The potential sensitivity of the RNA-based method to TCR transcript changes with T cell activation and differentiation was acknowledged.

The clonotype comes from a female donor in good health. The rearranged segments are TRBV7-9 and TRBJ1-5, with no confidently assigned D gene. For the CDR3, the sequence is CASSDFGSNQPQHF. The nucleotide sequence is TGTGCCAGCAGCGATTTCGGCTCCAATCAGCCCCAGCATTTT.